Shown below are 15 T cell receptor beta chains from a single sample sequenced in a study of T-cell reconstitution after alpha-beta-depleted transplantation in children. Preparing the TCRbeta library involved the use of unique molecular identifiers. TCRdb processed the PCR reads anew with MiXCR; each CDR3 protein has one entry. The sample holds about 500,000 distinct CDR3 sequences; 32% are singletons and the top ten take roughly 2.5%. The sequencing here drew on PBMCs from the stem cell graft donor, taken from the stem cell graft. These receptors all come from a human donor who donated a stem cell graft to a child with aplastic anemia.

This clonotype showed up just a few times. The chain has TRBV27 and TRBJ1-1; D might be TRBD1 (5 bases). The CDR3 consists of 12 residues. Germline V gives CDR1 MNHEY, CDR2 SMNVEV (reference sequence). The V and J ends lost 8 bases and 11 bases respectively, with 18 bases between them. CDR3 in amino acids: CASRLAQGPAFF. The CDR3 nucleotides read TGTGCCAGCCGACTGGCCCAGGGTCCGGCTTTCTTT.

This clonotype was observed a few times. V and J are TRBV7-8 and TRBJ2-1; 7 bases map to TRBD2. Trimming cost V 5 bases and J 2 bases; bases outside gene matches: 6. The CDR3 length is 15 residues. Germline-derived CDR1 and CDR2 are SGHVS and FQNEAQ. CDR3 in DNA: TGTGCCAGCAGCGACATAGCGGGTACCTACAATGAGCAGTTCTTC. This sequence encodes CASSDIAGTYNEQFF.

The chain uses TRBV19 and TRBJ1-4, with 10 positions matching TRBD1. J was trimmed by 7 bases and V by 4 bases; bases with no gene match: 6. The CDR3 is made up of 15 amino acids. In germline, CDR1 is LNHDA, CDR2 SQIVND (reference sequence). This chain's CDR3 is CASSTTGGFGEKLFF. The CDR3 coding sequence is TGTGCCAGTAGTACGACAGGGGGCTTTGGTGAAAAACTGTTTTTT.

A few counts support this clonotype. This chain links TRBV5-1 with TRBJ2-7; unclear D gene. This CDR3 spans 16 amino acids. Trimming removed 0 bases from V and 0 bases from J, with 13 bases in between. Germline values: CDR1 SGHRS, CDR2 YFSETQ. The CDR3 sequence is CASSLEGVATSYEQYF. The CDR3 nucleotides read TGCGCCAGCAGCTTGGAAGGTGTGGCGACCTCCTACGAGCAGTACTTC.

This sequence joins TRBV18 and TRBJ2-7; TRBD1 aligns across 8 bases. CDR3 length equals 15 residues. The germline V gene has CDR1 KGHSH and CDR2 LQKENI. The V gene end was trimmed by 5 bases and the J gene end by 6 bases; junction bases not matched to a gene: 12. In nucleotides, the CDR3 is TGTGCCAGCTCATCACGACAGGGGACAGGATCCGAGCAGTACTTC. Protein product: CASSSRQGTGSEQYF.

The chain carries TRBV20-1 and TRBJ2-1; no clear D gene. V was pared by 0 bases and J by 4 bases, with 10 bases between. The CDR3 contains 14 residues. Germline lookup yields CDR1 DFQATT and CDR2 SNEGSKA (reference sequence). CDR3 sequence: CSARDPGRYNEQFF. Here the CDR3 DNA reads TGCAGTGCTAGAGATCCTGGGCGATACAATGAGCAGTTCTTC.

This clonotype was seen a few times. As DNA, the CDR3 is TGCAGTGCTCGCCGGGACAGGAACACTGAAGCTTTCTTT. This encodes CSARRDRNTEAFF. This rearrangement joins TRBV20-1 to TRBJ1-1; 7 bases match TRBD1. Germline V gene data show CDR1 as DFQATT and CDR2 as SNEGSKA (reference sequence). This CDR3 region has 13 residues. Trimming cost V 5 bases and J 1 base; bases outside gene matches: 4.

The rearrangement links TRBV7-9 to TRBJ1-2, with D unresolved. The germline CDR1 and CDR2 sequences are SEHNR and FQNEAQ (reference sequence). This CDR3 comprises 15 residues. The germline V and J ends were trimmed by 5 bases and 4 bases, with 17 bases remaining between them. The CDR3 DNA is TGTGCCAGCAGCGCAACAGAAAAAGACGCCTATGGCTACACCTTC. As protein: CASSATEKDAYGYTF.

The genes are TRBV20-1 and TRBJ2-5, with 8 bases lining up with TRBD1. CDR1 and CDR2 (germline): DFQATT, SNEGSKA (reference sequence). J was trimmed by 7 bases and V by 3 bases; bases with no gene match: 25. This CDR3 has 19 amino acids. CDR3 in DNA: TGCAGTGCTAGTTTTCTGCTAGGGGCTTATATTCAGGGGGCGATGACCCAGTACTTC. Encoded protein: CSASFLLGAYIQGAMTQYF.

The chain recombines TRBV7-9 with TRBJ2-7; D not certain. Germline values: CDR1 SEHNR, CDR2 FQNEAQ (reference sequence). The V gene lost 2 bases and the J gene lost 5 bases, with 7 bases spanning the gap. The CDR3 runs 12 residues. CDR3 nucleotides: TGTGCCAGCAGCTTAAGTGGACACGAGCAGTACGTC. Translating gives CASSLSGHEQYV.

This chain uses TRBV20-1 with TRBJ2-2; weak D call: TRBD2 (6 bases). V gave up 2 bases and J gave up 4 bases, with 11 bases separating them. Germline V gene lookup returns CDR1 DFQATT and CDR2 SNEGSKA (reference sequence). The CDR3 is made up of 14 amino acids. CDR3 amino acids: CSARNTAGTGELFF. The CDR3 DNA reads TGCAGTGCTAGAAACACAGCGGGCACCGGGGAGCTGTTTTTT.

This chain uses TRBV12-3 or TRBV12-4 with TRBJ2-3; a weak D match, TRBD2 (5 bases). This CDR3 is built from 14 residues. Deletions cut 6 bases from V and 5 bases from J, with 15 bases between. CDR3 sequence reads: CASSRTQLRDTQYF. The CDR3, as DNA: TGTGCCAGCAGCCGGACTCAACTGAGAGATACGCAGTATTTT.

The table lists this clonotype with a few counts. CDR3 sequence reads: CSARAGGNTGELFF. As DNA, the CDR3 is TGCAGTGCTAGAGCGGGAGGGAACACCGGGGAGCTGTTTTTT. The genes are TRBV20-1 and TRBJ2-2; 7 bases agree with TRBD2. The CDR3 loop spans 14 amino acids. V lost 1 base, J lost 1 base, and 0 bases stayed unmatched. From germline, CDR1 is DFQATT and CDR2 SNEGSKA (reference sequence).

This clonotype was observed a few times. The rearrangement links TRBV2 to TRBJ2-5; TRBD1 might be the D (5 bases). The germline V and J ends were trimmed by 8 bases and 4 bases, with 17 bases remaining between them. Germline V gives CDR1 SNHLY, CDR2 FYNNEI. The CDR3 extends over 14 amino acids. The CDR3 loop is CASAGIRRRETQYF. The CDR3, as DNA: TGTGCCAGCGCAGGGATTCGAAGGCGAGAGACCCAGTACTTC.

This clonotype was observed a few times. The rearrangement joins TRBV7-3 to TRBJ1-1, with a tentative D call TRBD1 (5 bases). The CDR3 has 15 residues. With 4 bases removed from V and 3 bases from J, the gap between germline ends came to 15 bases. Germline values: CDR1 SGHTA, CDR2 FQGTGA. The CDR3 sequence: CASSSETAQDTEAFF. Written as DNA, the CDR3 is TGTGCCAGCAGCTCAGAGACAGCGCAGGACACTGAAGCTTTCTTT.